Below, 14 T cell receptor beta chains from the same sample are listed, as sequenced in a study of T-cell memory formation after mild COVID-19. TCRdb processed the 5' RACE reads anew with MiXCR; each CDR3 protein has one entry. There are approximately 490,000 distinct CDR3 sequences in the sample; roughly 20% occur only once, and about 12% lies in the top ten. The sequenced material came from PBMCs or a T cell subset sorted from them (not recorded which). Source of these receptors: an adult woman who had mild COVID-19 (a few samples of this study predate the infection). Cell type and time point are not known.

This clonotype appeared a few times. The genes are TRBV5-1 and TRBJ2-2; D is possibly TRBD2 (5 bases). The ends were cut back, 4 bases at V and 1 base at J, with 8 bases in the middle. Germline V gene data show CDR1 as SGHRS and CDR2 as YFSETQ. The CDR3 extends over 14 amino acids. The CDR3 DNA sequence: TGCGCCAGCAGCGACTATATGAACACCGGGGAGCTGTTTTTT. Translation: CASSDYMNTGELFF.

The V call is TRBV4-3, the J call TRBJ2-7; D perhaps matches TRBD2 (5 bases). The germline gives CDR1 LGHNA, CDR2 YSLEER. The CDR3 runs to 14 residues. V lost 2 bases and J 3 bases, leaving 11 bases between the germline ends. The DNA of the CDR3 is TGCGCCAGCAGCCAAAGTTATCGGGACTACGAGCAGTACTTC. It translates to CASSQSYRDYEQYF.

This clonotype was seen ten or more times. This rearrangement joins TRBV5-1 to TRBJ2-7, with D perhaps TRBD2 (6 bases). The germline CDR1 and CDR2 sequences are SGHRS and YFSETQ. The CDR3 sequence is 15 residues long. V lost 0 bases and J lost 7, with 17 bases in between. The DNA for the CDR3 is TGCGCCAGCAGCTTGGTTTTCGGGAGCTTCTTTGAGCAGTACTTC. Translating it yields CASSLVFGSFFEQYF.

V gene TRBV10-3 combines with J gene TRBJ1-1; D is uncertain. Deletions cut 2 bases from V and 7 bases from J, with 2 bases between. Looked up from germline, CDR1 is ENHRY and CDR2 is SYGVKD. This CDR3 is built from 10 residues. The CDR3 nucleotides are TGTGCCATCAGTGAGGTTGAAGCTTTCTTT. Residues: CAISEVEAFF.

V and J are TRBV5-1 and TRBJ2-5, with D perhaps matching TRBD2 (6 bases). CDR1 SGHRS and CDR2 YFSETQ come from the germline V gene. The CDR3 runs 13 residues. Trimming shortened V by 0 bases and J by 6 bases, and 9 bases separated the two germline ends. The CDR3: CASSLEAGKTQYF. CDR3 coding DNA: TGCGCCAGCAGCTTGGAGGCGGGAAAGACCCAGTACTTC.

This clonotype was counted between two and nine times. The CDR3 sequence: CSAMGQLNTEAFF. Written as DNA, the CDR3 is TGCAGTGCTATGGGACAGCTGAACACTGAAGCTTTCTTT. The chain combines TRBV20-1 with TRBJ1-1, with 7 bases that match TRBD1. The CDR3 is 13 amino acids. Trimming took 4 bases from V and 0 from J; bases not matched to a gene: 2. Germline V gene sequence: CDR1 DFQATT, CDR2 SNEGSKA (reference sequence).

This clonotype was recorded many times. This chain uses TRBV29-1 with TRBJ2-1, with D maybe TRBD2 (7 bases). Germline CDR1 reads SQVTM; CDR2 reads ANQGSEA. There are 14 residues in the CDR3. Trimming shortened V by 6 bases and J by 0 bases, and 12 bases separated the two germline ends. The CDR3 DNA reads TGCAGCGTGGGAGGGGGTAGCTCCTACAATGAGCAGTTCTTC. Protein: CSVGGGSSYNEQFF.

This clonotype was counted a few times. In DNA form, the CDR3 reads TGTGCCAGCCGAGCAGCGGGAGTGCGCACAGATACGCAGTATTTT. Protein product: CASRAAGVRTDTQYF. The rearrangement uses TRBV7-3 and TRBJ2-3; 8 bases are a match to TRBD2. CDR3 size: 15 residues. In germline, CDR1 is SGHTA, CDR2 FQGTGA. J lost 1 base, V lost 8 bases, and 8 bases had no gene match.

CDR3 in DNA: TGTGCCAGCAGTTACGACGGACAGCTAAACGAGCAGTACTTC. Translating gives CASSYDGQLNEQYF. V usage is TRBV6-5 and J usage is TRBJ2-7; possible D gene TRBD1, 6 bases. Trimming shortened V by 2 bases and J by 5 bases, and 13 bases separated the two germline ends. Germline CDR1 and CDR2: MNHEY and SVGAGI. CDR3 length: 14 residues.

This clonotype showed up just a few times. The J gene is TRBJ1-1, the V gene TRBV11-3; 9 bases agree with TRBD1. CDR1 is SGHNT and CDR2 is YENEEA in the germline V gene. Germline trimming cut 1 base from V and 6 bases from J; bases unmatched to any gene: 9. The CDR3 has 16 residues. Here the CDR3 DNA reads TGTGCCAGCAGCTTAGTTCCCGGGACAGGGACCTCTGAAGCTTTCTTT. It translates to CASSLVPGTGTSEAFF.

This clonotype was seen more than once but under ten times. The V and J genes are TRBV2 and TRBJ2-7; D is unresolved. Germline CDR1 is SNHLY and CDR2 is FYNNEI. The CDR3 is 11 residues long. V lost 3 bases, J lost 5 bases, and 5 bases lay in between. CDR3 amino acids: CASSDWDEQYF. The CDR3 coding sequence is TGTGCCAGCAGTGATTGGGACGAGCAGTACTTC.

This clonotype was detected once. The chain carries TRBV5-1 and TRBJ2-1; 7 bases are shared with TRBD2. CDR1 is SGHRS, CDR2 YFSETQ, per germline. The CDR3 contains 15 residues. Trimming removed 0 bases from V and 9 bases from J; junction bases left unmatched: 9. This CDR3 reads CASSLGSGERGEQFF. The CDR3 DNA sequence: TGCGCCAGCAGCTTGGGAAGCGGGGAGCGGGGTGAGCAGTTCTTC.

This clonotype has a handful of counts. The rearrangement uses TRBV5-1 and TRBJ2-7, with D unresolved. Looked up from germline, CDR1 is SGHRS and CDR2 is YFSETQ. Trimming removed 0 bases from V and 0 bases from J, with 7 bases in between. The CDR3 covers 14 residues. As DNA, the CDR3 is TGCGCCAGCAGCTTGGAACAGTCCTCCTACGAGCAGTACTTC. It yields the protein CASSLEQSSYEQYF.

This clonotype was seen repeatedly, ten times or more. The CDR3 DNA reads TGCAGTGCTAGAGGTCTAGCGGGGATCACAGATACGCAGTATTTT. It is translated as CSARGLAGITDTQYF. V gene TRBV20-1 combines with J gene TRBJ2-3; 9 bases are a match to TRBD2. V lost 1 base to trimming and J lost 2 bases; unmatched junction nucleotides: 4. CDR3 length: 15 amino acids. Germline CDR1 is DFQATT and CDR2 is SNEGSKA (reference sequence).